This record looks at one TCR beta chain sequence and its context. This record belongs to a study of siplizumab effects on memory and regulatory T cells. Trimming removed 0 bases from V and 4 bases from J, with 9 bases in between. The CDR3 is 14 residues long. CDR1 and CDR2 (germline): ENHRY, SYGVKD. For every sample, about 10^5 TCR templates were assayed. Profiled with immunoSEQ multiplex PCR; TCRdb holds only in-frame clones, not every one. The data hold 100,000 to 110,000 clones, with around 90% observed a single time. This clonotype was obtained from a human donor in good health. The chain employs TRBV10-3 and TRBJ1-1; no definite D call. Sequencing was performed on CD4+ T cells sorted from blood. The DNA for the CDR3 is TGTGCCATCAGTGAGTCGGCAGAAAGCACTGAAGCTTTCTTT. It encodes CAISESAESTEAFF.